These 12 T cell receptor beta chains share one sample of origin, sequenced in a study of CD8 T cells in Susac syndrome. An input of roughly 0.5 to 1 ug of RNA was subjected to reverse transcription using random hexamers. TCRdb re-derived calls from the immunoSEQ multiplex PCR reads in MiXCR, one entry per CDR3 protein. The sample lists roughly 150,000 distinct CDR3 sequences; 85% to 95% were seen once. Specimen: CD4+ T cells from PBMCs. The receptors were gathered from a human donor with Susac syndrome.

J is TRBJ2-5 and V is TRBV12-3 or TRBV12-4; D is unresolved. The length of the CDR3 is 14 residues. Trimming left V 2 bases short and J 2 bases short, with 9 bases between. The CDR3: CASSLLGKQETQYF. CDR3 nucleotide sequence: TGTGCCAGCAGTTTATTGGGAAAACAAGAGACCCAGTACTTC.

The V gene is TRBV4-1, the J gene TRBJ2-4; D gene unclear. V was cut by 0 bases and J by 0 bases, with 9 bases left in between. Looked up from germline, CDR1 is MGHRA and CDR2 is YSYEKL. The CDR3 is 16 amino acids. This chain's CDR3 is CASSQDFFLAKNIQYF. The DNA of the CDR3 is TGCGCCAGCAGCCAAGACTTCTTCCTAGCCAAAAACATTCAGTACTTC.

The genes are TRBV27 and TRBJ2-3; 14 bases align to TRBD2. Germline assignment: CDR1 MNHEY and CDR2 SMNVEV (reference sequence). V lost 2 bases, J lost 5 bases, and 0 bases stayed unmatched. The CDR3 spans 15 residues. Here the CDR3 reads CASSLGLAGGDTQYF. The CDR3 DNA follows: TGTGCCAGCAGTTTAGGACTAGCGGGGGGAGATACGCAGTATTTT.

This chain connects TRBV20-1 to TRBJ2-7; perhaps TRBD1 as D (5 bases). Germline CDR1 and CDR2: DFQATT and SNEGSKA (reference sequence). Trimming pared 1 base from V and 0 bases from J, leaving 10 bases between. The CDR3 extends over 14 amino acids. CDR3: CSARARVSSYEQYF. The CDR3 DNA follows: TGCAGTGCTAGAGCCAGGGTAAGCTCCTACGAGCAGTACTTC.

V usage is TRBV29-1 and J usage is TRBJ1-1; a weak D match, TRBD1 (5 bases). Germline CDR1 reads SQVTM; CDR2 reads ANQGSEA. The CDR3 is made up of 15 amino acids. V lost 6 bases to trimming and J lost 3 bases, with 20 bases between them. CDR3 DNA sequence: TGCAGCGTAGCCGGGCCCCACGGGGGGGACACTGAAGCTTTCTTT. Residues: CSVAGPHGGDTEAFF.

The chain has TRBV29-1 and TRBJ2-7, with D perhaps being TRBD1 or TRBD2 (5 bases each). The CDR3 is made up of 13 amino acids. CDR1 and CDR2 (germline): SQVTM, ANQGSEA. V lost 6 bases and J 1 base, leaving 13 bases between the germline ends. The DNA for the CDR3 is TGCAGCGTGGCTTGGGGGTTATCCTACGAGCAGTACTTC. This sequence encodes CSVAWGLSYEQYF.

V usage is TRBV20-1 and J usage is TRBJ2-7; D ambiguous. The germline gives CDR1 DFQATT, CDR2 SNEGSKA (reference sequence). V was pared by 3 bases and J by 2 bases, with 14 bases between. The CDR3 extends over 14 amino acids. The CDR3 DNA follows: TGCAGTGCTAGCTTCGCAAGTGGAACCTACGAGCAGTACTTC. This sequence encodes CSASFASGTYEQYF.

V is TRBV9 and J is TRBJ2-1; either TRBD1 or TRBD2 may supply D (7 bases each). V dropped 0 bases and J dropped 8 bases, with 12 bases sitting between them. Germline assignment: CDR1 SGDLS and CDR2 YYNGEE. The CDR3 length is 14 residues. The CDR3 nucleotides are TGTGCCAGCAGCGTAGCAGGGGGGGCGCATGAGCAGTTCTTC. This codes for CASSVAGGAHEQFF.

J is TRBJ1-4 and V is TRBV29-1, with TRBD1 identical over 9 bases. CDR1 is SQVTM, CDR2 ANQGSEA, per germline. V trimming: 7 bases; J trimming: 7 bases; junction bases outside the gene matches: 4. This CDR3 has 12 amino acids. This CDR3 is CSGGQGGEKLFF. In DNA, the CDR3 is TGCAGCGGGGGACAGGGCGGTGAAAAACTGTTTTTT.

The rearrangement uses TRBV20-1 and TRBJ2-7; a weak D match, TRBD1 (6 bases). Looked up from germline, CDR1 is DFQATT and CDR2 is SNEGSKA (reference sequence). V was pared by 2 bases and J by 0 bases, with 11 bases between. This CDR3 has 14 amino acids. CDR3 DNA sequence: TGCAGTGCTAGACCCGGACAGCTCTCCTACGAGCAGTACTTC. It specifies CSARPGQLSYEQYF.

The CDR3 coding sequence is TGTGCCAGCAGCCCTCTCACTATCTCTGGGGCCAACGTCCTGACTTTC. This codes for CASSPLTISGANVLTF. The rearrangement links TRBV3-1 to TRBJ2-6; D not resolved. The V and J ends lost 4 bases and 0 bases respectively, with 10 bases between them. This CDR3 has 16 residues. CDR1 LGHDT and CDR2 YNNKEL come from the germline V gene (reference sequence).

The V and J genes are TRBV29-1 and TRBJ2-2, with 7 bases matching TRBD1. Germline assignment: CDR1 SQVTM and CDR2 ANQGSEA. The CDR3 extends over 15 amino acids. V lost 4 bases to trimming and J lost 0 bases; unmatched junction nucleotides: 5. CDR3 in DNA: TGCAGCGTTGTAGTGGGACAGTCGAACACCGGGGAGCTGTTTTTT. Translating gives CSVVVGQSNTGELFF.